These T cell receptor beta chains were read from a single sample in a study of T-cell memory formation after mild COVID-19. TCRdb called the 5' RACE reads again in MiXCR, with one record for every CDR3 protein. Of more than 150,000 distinct CDR3 sequences listed, 20% to 25% are singletons. Material for sequencing was PBMCs or a T cell subset sorted from them (not recorded which). These receptor sequences come from an adult woman who had mild COVID-19 (a few samples of this study predate the infection). Cell type and time point are not known. The CDR3 runs from the conserved cysteine through the conserved F or W. D genes are given only for firm matches. Not every row has a clone size; where given, it reads once, few, many or a size class.

J gene,D gene,V gene,clone size,CDR3 protein,CDR3 DNA
TRBJ1-5,.,TRBV7-9,few,CASSLASQPQHF,TGTGCCAGCAGCTTAGCGTCCCAGCCCCAGCATTTT
TRBJ2-3,.,TRBV24-1,.,CATSGAGWTDTQYF,TGTGCCACCAGTGGGGCAGGGTGGACAGATACGCAGTATTTT
TRBJ2-2,TRBD2,TRBV9,.,CASSVYGGASGELFF,TGTGCCAGCAGCGTTTACGGGGGGGCCTCCGGGGAGCTGTTTTTT
TRBJ1-1,.,TRBV5-1,few,CASSLHLVMNTEAFF,TGCGCCAGCAGCTTGCATCTGGTAATGAACACTGAAGCTTTCTTT
TRBJ1-1,.,TRBV13,.,CASSLGQGIMNTEAFF,TGTGCCAGCAGCTTAGGACAGGGCATTATGAACACTGAAGCTTTCTTT
TRBJ1-1,.,TRBV5-6,.,CASSLFGIEAFF,TGTGCCAGCAGCTTGTTCGGCATTGAAGCTTTCTTT
TRBJ2-1,.,TRBV20-1,few,CSARGLQEQFF,TGCAGTGCTAGAGGACTCCAGGAGCAGTTCTTC
TRBJ2-1,.,TRBV6-1,.,CASSIQESYNEQFF,TGTGCCAGCAGTATCCAGGAATCCTACAATGAGCAGTTCTTC
TRBJ2-1,TRBD1,TRBV7-9,.,CASSYRQGVYNEQFF,TGTGCCAGCAGCTATCGACAGGGGGTTTACAATGAGCAGTTCTTC
TRBJ2-7,.,TRBV4-3,.,CASSQLDGGEQYF,TGCGCCAGCAGCCAGTTGGACGGGGGCGAGCAGTACTTC
TRBJ2-1,TRBD2,TRBV27,.,CASSTRTSGSQEYEQFF,TGTGCCAGCAGTACCAGGACTAGCGGGAGCCAAGAGTATGAGCAGTTCTTC
TRBJ2-5,.,TRBV29-1,.,CSVEVEGGETQYF,TGCAGCGTTGAAGTAGAGGGAGGAGAGACCCAGTACTTC
TRBJ1-2,.,TRBV7-9,few,CASSLRQDPTYGYTF,TGTGCCAGCAGCTTAAGACAGGATCCGACTTATGGCTACACCTTC
TRBJ2-7,.,TRBV4-2,many,CASSQDWPGSYEQYF,TGTGCCAGCAGCCAAGACTGGCCGGGGTCCTACGAGCAGTACTTC
TRBJ2-7,TRBD1,TRBV5-1,.,CASSTSGQVNVYEQYF,TGCGCCAGCAGCACTTCCGGACAGGTCAACGTATACGAGCAGTACTTC
TRBJ1-1,.,TRBV3-1,.,CASSQDAGRGLLNTEAFF,TGTGCCAGCAGCCAAGATGCTGGGAGGGGACTCTTGAACACTGAAGCTTTCTTT
TRBJ1-1,.,TRBV7-6,.,CASSLDSWYTEAFF,TGTGCCAGCAGCCTTGACAGCTGGTACACTGAAGCTTTCTTT
TRBJ2-1,.,TRBV20-1,few,CSARDPSPRDKQFF,TGCAGTGCTAGAGATCCCTCGCCGAGGGACAAGCAGTTCTTC
TRBJ2-5,.,TRBV25-1,.,CASSEYGSQETQYF,TGTGCCAGCAGTGAATATGGGTCCCAAGAGACCCAGTACTTC
TRBJ1-1,.,TRBV9,once,CASSASMVTEAFF,TGTGCCAGCAGTGCCTCAATGGTCACTGAAGCTTTCTTT
TRBJ1-5,.,TRBV20-1,.,CSAKEGTVNQPQHF,TGCAGTGCTAAGGAGGGGACCGTCAATCAGCCCCAGCATTTT
TRBJ1-6,.,TRBV12-3/TRBV12-4,.,CASAEGVYNSPLHF,TGTGCCAGCGCAGAGGGCGTCTATAATTCACCCCTCCACTTT
TRBJ2-1,TRBD2,TRBV7-6,few,CASSFATSGSSSYNEQFF,TGTGCCAGCAGCTTCGCGACTAGCGGGTCTAGCTCCTACAATGAGCAGTTCTTC
TRBJ2-7,.,TRBV7-9,many,CASSQGQIYEQYF,TGTGCCAGCAGCCAGGGGCAAATCTACGAGCAGTACTTC
TRBJ2-1,.,TRBV7-6,.,CASSFRTDYNEQFF,TGTGCCAGCAGCTTCAGGACAGACTACAATGAGCAGTTCTTC
TRBJ2-5,TRBD2,TRBV12-3/TRBV12-4,.,CASSLVGAGAAETQYF,TGTGCCAGCAGTTTAGTAGGAGCGGGGGCGGCAGAGACCCAGTACTTC
TRBJ2-1,TRBD2,TRBV30,once,CAWSGGGANEQFF,TGTGCCTGGAGTGGCGGGGGGGCCAATGAGCAGTTCTTC
TRBJ1-2,.,TRBV12-3/TRBV12-4,.,CASSFGQPDYGYTF,TGTGCCAGCAGTTTTGGTCAGCCCGACTATGGCTACACCTTC
TRBJ2-5,.,TRBV7-8,few,CASSLKQVNAGTQYF,TGTGCCAGCAGCTTAAAGCAGGTCAACGCCGGGACCCAGTACTTC
TRBJ2-7,.,TRBV11-3,few,CASSGDYRAYEQYF,TGTGCCAGCAGTGGCGATTACAGGGCCTACGAGCAGTACTTC
TRBJ2-7,.,TRBV2,few,CASSGRETSYEQYF,TGTGCCAGCAGTGGTAGGGAGACTTCCTACGAGCAGTACTTC
TRBJ2-1,TRBD1,TRBV12-3/TRBV12-4,.,CASSLYGQGGYNEQFF,TGTGCCAGCAGTTTGTACGGACAGGGGGGTTACAATGAGCAGTTCTTC
TRBJ1-2,.,TRBV6-5,.,CASSFGGWNYGYTF,TGTGCCAGCAGTTTCGGGGGCTGGAACTATGGCTACACCTTC
TRBJ2-7,.,TRBV7-9,few,CASSSSSRVHGGYEQYF,TGTGCCAGCAGCTCATCCTCAAGGGTGCACGGCGGCTACGAGCAGTACTTC
TRBJ1-1,.,TRBV5-1,few,CASSLGDSFSNTEAFF,TGCGCCAGCAGCTTAGGAGACAGCTTCTCTAACACTGAAGCTTTCTTT
TRBJ2-3,TRBD2,TRBV7-9,.,CASSLIGEGTDTQYF,TGTGCCAGCAGCTTAATCGGGGAGGGGACAGATACGCAGTATTTT
TRBJ2-1,.,TRBV20-1,few,CSGPEQFF,TGCAGTGGACCCGAGCAGTTCTTC
TRBJ1-3,.,TRBV6-5,few,CASSYALSGNTIYF,TGTGCCAGCAGTTACGCTCTTTCTGGAAACACCATATATTTT
TRBJ2-2,TRBD1,TRBV9,.,CASSGTGGDTGELFF,TGTGCCAGCAGCGGGACAGGGGGGGACACCGGGGAGCTGTTTTTT
TRBJ2-3,TRBD2,TRBV12-3/TRBV12-4,few,CASSLLAVTDTQYF,TGTGCCAGCAGCCTGCTAGCGGTCACAGATACGCAGTATTTT
TRBJ1-1,.,TRBV5-1,.,CASSLDGGWTEAFF,TGCGCCAGCAGCTTGGACGGGGGTTGGACTGAAGCTTTCTTT
TRBJ1-2,TRBD1,TRBV12-3/TRBV12-4,.,CASRHRDRPYGYTF,TGTGCCAGCAGGCACCGGGACAGGCCCTATGGCTACACCTTC
TRBJ2-5,.,TRBV7-7,.,CASSPSWGSGETQYF,TGTGCTAGCAGCCCATCCTGGGGATCAGGGGAGACCCAGTACTTC
TRBJ2-7,.,TRBV27,.,CASSLRGFGEQYF,TGTGCCAGCAGTTTAAGGGGATTCGGCGAGCAGTACTTC
TRBJ2-6,.,TRBV29-1,.,CSVAGAGANVLTF,TGCAGCGTTGCCGGGGCCGGGGCCAACGTCCTGACTTTC
TRBJ2-1,.,TRBV11-3,few,CASSFGPYEQFF,TGTGCCAGCAGCTTTGGCCCATATGAGCAGTTCTTC
TRBJ2-7,TRBD2,TRBV20-1,few,CSASGRTTYEQYF,TGCAGCGCAAGCGGGAGGACCACCTACGAGCAGTACTTC
TRBJ2-1,.,TRBV24-1,few,CATSDLYNEQFF,TGTGCCACCAGTGATTTGTACAATGAGCAGTTCTTC
TRBJ2-7,.,TRBV4-2,.,CASSQGSVTTYEQYF,TGTGCCAGCAGCCAAGGGTCAGTCACCACCTACGAGCAGTACTTC